This T cell receptor (beta chain) was captured by sequencing in a study of blood T cell repertoires in COVID-19. Study-wide background: The analysed material was cDNA or gDNA that came from T cells, B-cell-depleted T cells, or PBMCs.

J gave up 5 bases and V 3 bases, and 6 bases lay outside the gene matches. The CDR3 has 14 amino acids. Germline lookup yields CDR1 SGHRS and CDR2 YFSETQ. Data came from immunoSEQ multiplex PCR; TCRdb stores just in-frame clones and leaves some out. The sample shows some 99,000 clones, 80% to 90% of them seen only once. This receptor was identified in a human donor in a cohort sampled during active COVID-19. The genes are TRBV5-1 and TRBJ2-5; 8 positions match TRBD2. Material: peripheral blood. For the CDR3, the DNA is TGCGCCAGCAGCTCCGGGGGGGCCGGCGAGACCCAGTACTTC. This codes for CASSSGGAGETQYF.